These 23 T cell receptor beta chains were sequenced from one sample in a study of graft-versus-host responses after intestinal transplantation. The protocol was immunoSEQ multiplex PCR, while the TCRdb copy is restricted to in-frame clones and leaves out a portion. Among roughly 120,000 clones, 90% were seen once, and the ten largest hold roughly 0.2%. What these receptors recognize is not known. The material was unstimulated CD4+ T cells sorted from spleen or lymph node cells, obtained before intestinal transplant. The receptors were gathered from a human donor who received an intestinal transplant.

This chain connects TRBV27 to TRBJ2-7; 8 bases fit TRBD2. The junction had 14 bases not matched to a gene; V was cut back by 6 bases and J by 7 bases. The CDR3 consists of 15 residues. The germline CDR1 and CDR2 sequences are MNHEY and SMNVEV (reference sequence). The CDR3 bases are TGTGCCAGCAGGGGTGGCGGGAGGCTTTCTGGAGAGCAGTACTTC. Its translation: CASRGGGRLSGEQYF.

The V call is TRBV2, the J call TRBJ2-6; D uncertain. The CDR3 contains 15 residues. V dropped 3 bases and J dropped 0 bases, with 6 bases sitting between them. From germline, CDR1 is SNHLY and CDR2 FYNNEI. The CDR3 DNA is TGTGCCAGCAGTGATAGGAGCTCTGGGGCCAACGTCCTGACTTTC. Its protein is CASSDRSSGANVLTF.

This chain connects TRBV5-6 to TRBJ1-1, with D uncertain. V shed 4 bases and J shed 1 base, with 20 bases lying between them. Germline-derived CDR1 and CDR2 are SGHDT and YYEEEE. This CDR3 is built from 17 residues. The CDR3 DNA is TGTGCCAGCAGCCCTGTTGGAGCGAGGATTAGGAACACTGAAGCTTTCTTT. Its translation is CASSPVGARIRNTEAFF. The variable domain in full, with the rest retrieved from reference TRBV5-6 and TRBJ1-1, is DAGVTQSPTHLIKTRGQQVTLRCSPKSGHDTVSWYQQALGQGPQFIFQYYEEEERQRGNFPDRFSGHQFPNYSSELNVNALLLGDSALYLCASSPVGARIRNTEAFFGQGTRLTVV.

J is TRBJ2-7 and V is TRBV13; D possibly corresponds to TRBD2 (5 bases). Trimming shortened V by 1 base and J by 0 bases, and 10 bases separated the two germline ends. The CDR3 has 15 amino acids. The germline gives CDR1 PRHDT, CDR2 FYEKMQ (reference sequence). The CDR3 bases are TGTGCCAGCAGCTTAGAACCGGGGATCTCCTACGAGCAGTACTTC. This sequence encodes CASSLEPGISYEQYF.

V gene TRBV30 combines with J gene TRBJ2-7; TRBD1 matches 8 bases. V shed 1 base and J 3 bases; nucleotides not matched to a gene: 2. Germline assignment: CDR1 GTSNPN and CDR2 SVGIG (reference sequence). CDR3 length equals 13 residues. The CDR3 DNA reads TGTGCCTGGAGTGGGACAGGGCGCTACGAGCAGTACTTC. Protein sequence: CAWSGTGRYEQYF. The full variable domain, with the rest looked up from reference TRBV30 and TRBJ2-7, is SQTIHQWPATLVQPVGSPLSLECTVEGTSNPNLYWYRQAAGRGLQLLFYSVGIGQISSEVPQNLSASRPQDRQFILSSKKLLLSDSGFYLCAWSGTGRYEQYFGPGTRLTVT.

The rearrangement links TRBV19 to TRBJ2-7; D is possibly TRBD1 (6 bases). V lost 5 bases and J 3 bases, leaving 8 bases between the germline ends. The length of the CDR3 is 12 residues. The germline CDR1 and CDR2 sequences are LNHDA and SQIVND (reference sequence). CDR3 sequence (DNA): TGTGCCAGTAGTCCACAGGGCTACGAGCAGTACTTC. This encodes CASSPQGYEQYF.

CDR3: CASSPPSGYGYTF. The CDR3 DNA is TGTGCCAGCTCACCACCGAGCGGGTATGGCTACACCTTC. J is TRBJ1-2 and V is TRBV18; D remains ambiguous. Trimming took 0 bases from V and 5 from J, leaving 7 bases between them. The CDR3 is 13 amino acids. Germline V lookup: CDR1 KGHSH, CDR2 LQKENI.

The J gene is TRBJ2-7, the V gene TRBV11-2; 9 nucleotides line up with TRBD2. V trimming: 4 bases; J trimming: 3 bases; junction bases outside the gene matches: 7. The length of the CDR3 is 15 residues. Germline assignment: CDR1 SGHAT and CDR2 FQNNGV. The CDR3 DNA reads as TGTGCCAGCAGCTCAACGACTAGCGGATACTACGAGCAGTACTTC. The encoded protein is CASSSTTSGYYEQYF.

V gene TRBV13 combines with J gene TRBJ2-4; the match to TRBD2 covers 13 bases. After removal of 0 bases from V and 7 bases from J, the junction contained 15 bases not matched to a gene. The CDR3 totals 20 residues. CDR1 is PRHDT and CDR2 is FYEKMQ in the germline V gene (reference sequence). Here the CDR3 DNA reads TGTGCCAGCAGCTTAGGCCCCAGGACTAGCGGGAGAAGAGGACTTAACATTCAGTACTTC. Translating gives CASSLGPRTSGRRGLNIQYF. The full variable domain, with the rest looked up from reference TRBV13 and TRBJ2-4, is AAGVIQSPRHLIKEKRETATLKCYPIPRHDTVYWYQQGPGQDPQFLISFYEKMQSDKGSIPDRFSAQQFSDYHSELNMSSLELGDSALYFCASSLGPRTSGRRGLNIQYFGAGTRLSVL.

For this clone: Other nucleotide sequences in the sample specify the same CDR3. The chain has TRBV5-1 and TRBJ2-7; D may be TRBD1 (5 bases). Germline assignment: CDR1 SGHRS and CDR2 YFSETQ. Between the trimmed V and J ends, which lost 4 bases and 4 bases, there was a span of 15 bases. CDR3 size: 14 residues. The CDR3 nucleotides read TGCGCCAGCAGCCTCAGGGATAGCCTTTACGAGCAGTACTTC. Protein sequence: CASSLRDSLYEQYF.

The rearrangement uses TRBV9 and TRBJ2-2, with 7 bases that match TRBD1. V dropped 4 bases and J dropped 6; count of bases not matched to a gene: 9. CDR3 length equals 15 residues. Per the germline V gene, CDR1 is SGDLS and CDR2 is YYNGEE. In nucleotides, the CDR3 is TGTGCCAGCAGCACAGAGGACAGGCCTGCCGGGGAGCTGTTTTTT. Amino acid sequence: CASSTEDRPAGELFF.

The chain couples TRBV4-3 to TRBJ2-2; 14 bases map to TRBD2. CDR3 length: 17 amino acids. Germline V gene data show CDR1 as LGHNA and CDR2 as YSLEER. J was trimmed by 8 bases and V by 1 base; bases with no gene match: 6. The CDR3 spells CASSQAPGTSGGGELFF. The CDR3 DNA is TGCGCCAGCAGCCAAGCTCCCGGGACTAGCGGGGGTGGGGAGCTGTTTTTT.

The V and J genes are TRBV11-1 and TRBJ2-1, with D possibly matching TRBD2 (6 bases). The germline V gene has CDR1 SGHAT and CDR2 FQDESV (reference sequence). The CDR3 length is 13 residues. Trimming pared 3 bases from V and 4 bases from J, leaving 7 bases between. In nucleotides, the CDR3 is TGTGCCAGCAGCTTGGGACTGTACAATGAGCAGTTCTTC. Protein product: CASSLGLYNEQFF.

This chain connects TRBV19 to TRBJ2-1, with D perhaps TRBD1 (6 bases). The CDR3 length is 15 residues. The V gene lost 3 bases and the J gene lost 3 bases, with 12 bases spanning the gap. Germline assignment: CDR1 LNHDA and CDR2 SQIVND (reference sequence). CDR3 residues: CASSMRTVLYNEQFF. CDR3 DNA: TGTGCCAGTAGTATGCGGACAGTCCTCTACAATGAGCAGTTCTTC.

The V and J genes are TRBV9 and TRBJ2-2, with a possible D match to TRBD2 (5 bases). This CDR3 is built from 16 residues. Looked up from germline, CDR1 is SGDLS and CDR2 is YYNGEE. V was trimmed by 0 bases and J by 1 base, leaving 10 bases between them. The CDR3 spells CASSVVAGRNTGELFF. The CDR3 nucleotides read TGTGCCAGCAGCGTAGTTGCGGGCCGGAACACCGGGGAGCTGTTTTTT.

The rearrangement joins TRBV5-1 to TRBJ1-1; possibly TRBD1 for D (6 bases). V gave up 4 bases and J gave up 1 base, with 8 bases separating them. CDR1 SGHRS and CDR2 YFSETQ come from the germline V gene. This CDR3 comprises 13 residues. CDR3 DNA sequence: TGCGCCAGCAGCCGGGGACAGAACACTGAAGCTTTCTTT. Protein sequence: CASSRGQNTEAFF.

This chain links TRBV10-3 with TRBJ2-7; D possibly corresponds to TRBD1 (6 bases). This CDR3 is 12 amino acids long. Germline CDR1 ENHRY, CDR2 SYGVKD. Trimming removed 4 bases at V and 2 bases at J, with 6 bases between. Written as DNA, the CDR3 is TGTGCCATCAGTGGGGACACCTACGAGCAGTACTTC. It is translated as CAISGDTYEQYF.

The chain carries TRBV19 and TRBJ1-4, with TRBD1 identical over 9 bases. Per the germline V gene, CDR1 is LNHDA and CDR2 is SQIVND (reference sequence). V was clipped by 3 bases and J by 8 bases; unmatched bases: 10. This CDR3 spans 16 amino acids. CDR3 DNA sequence: TGTGCCAGTAGTATCACAACAGGGGGCGCAAGGGAAAAACTGTTTTTT. Protein sequence: CASSITTGGAREKLFF. Full variable domain (remainder filled in from reference TRBV19 and TRBJ1-4): DGGITQSPKYLFRKEGQNVTLSCEQNLNHDAMYWYRQDPGQGLRLIYYSQIVNDFQKGDIAEGYSVSREKKESFPLTVTSAQKNPTAFYLCASSITTGGAREKLFFGSGTQLSVL.

The chain employs TRBV2 and TRBJ2-1; 9 bases match TRBD1. This CDR3 spans 16 amino acids. From germline, CDR1 is SNHLY and CDR2 FYNNEI. Losses at the gene ends were 4 bases for V and 7 bases for J; bases not matched to a gene: 11. The CDR3 is CASSVSTGQGKNEQFF. The CDR3 nucleotides read TGTGCCAGCAGTGTTAGTACGGGACAGGGAAAAAATGAGCAGTTCTTC.

This chain connects TRBV7-6 to TRBJ2-6; 7 bases are shared with TRBD1. The CDR3 length is 16 residues. CDR1 and CDR2 (germline): SGHVS, FNYEAQ. The junction had 3 bases not matched to a gene; V was cut back by 0 bases and J by 4 bases. CDR3 coding DNA: TGTGCCAGCAGCTTAGCGGGACAGTCCGGGGCCAACGTCCTGACTTTC. Translated: CASSLAGQSGANVLTF.

V usage is TRBV6-5 and J usage is TRBJ1-6, with 7 bases aligning to TRBD1. Germline V gives CDR1 MNHEY, CDR2 SVGAGI. J was trimmed by 7 bases and V by 5 bases; bases with no gene match: 8. The CDR3 length is 15 residues. The CDR3 DNA follows: TGTGCCAGCAGTCCGGCGAGGGGGCAGAATTCACCCCTCCACTTT. It translates to CASSPARGQNSPLHF.

This sequence joins TRBV14 and TRBJ1-2; the D gene is possibly TRBD1 (6 bases). Trimming removed 0 bases at V and 4 bases at J, with 12 bases between. The CDR3 runs to 15 residues. CDR1 and CDR2 from the germline V gene are SGHDN and FVKESK. CDR3 loop: CASSQDTGWTYGYTF. As DNA, the CDR3 is TGTGCCAGCAGCCAAGACACAGGGTGGACCTATGGCTACACCTTC.

The chain combines TRBV19 with TRBJ1-1, with D unresolved. The V end was cut by 3 bases, the J end by 1 base, with 9 bases between. Germline-derived CDR1 and CDR2 are LNHDA and SQIVND (reference sequence). The CDR3 length is 14 residues. This CDR3 reads CASSMHRSNTEAFF. For the CDR3, the DNA is TGTGCCAGTAGTATGCACAGATCGAACACTGAAGCTTTCTTT. Full variable domain (remainder filled in from reference TRBV19 and TRBJ1-1): DGGITQSPKYLFRKEGQNVTLSCEQNLNHDAMYWYRQDPGQGLRLIYYSQIVNDFQKGDIAEGYSVSREKKESFPLTVTSAQKNPTAFYLCASSMHRSNTEAFFGQGTRLTVV.